The 21 T cell receptor beta chains given below trace back to one sample, sequenced in a study of persistence of HIV-infected CD4 T cells. Antigens for these TCRs are unknown. Sequencing used immunoSEQ version 4 in survey mode. Produced via immunoSEQ multiplex PCR; TCRdb's table is partial and in-frame only. The profile shows about 40,000 clones, about four fifths of them singletons. Overlapping HIV-1 Gag 15-mer peptides at 1 ug per peptide per mL were used. CD40L/CD69 double-negative CD45RO-high memory CD4+ T cells were collected. The sequenced sample was CD4+ T cells sorted from PBMCs after approximately 19-hour stimulation, obtained from a patient who received antiretroviral therapy. Source of these receptors: an adult man with HIV who was CMV-seropositive.

The chain carries TRBV7-9 and TRBJ1-6; D not resolved. CDR1 and CDR2 (germline): SEHNR, FQNEAQ (reference sequence). The CDR3 loop spans 12 amino acids. The V gene lost 3 bases and the J gene lost 10 bases, with 7 bases spanning the gap. The CDR3 DNA reads TGTGCCAGCAGCTTGAAAGGCTCACCCCTCCACTTT. It is translated as CASSLKGSPLHF.

In its sample, this clone was seen a few times. V and J are TRBV7-8 and TRBJ1-1; TRBD1 might be the D (5 bases). Looked up from germline, CDR1 is SGHVS and CDR2 is FQNEAQ. Trimming left V 6 bases short and J 0 bases short, with 17 bases between. This CDR3 has 16 amino acids. The CDR3 protein is CASRRPGAALNTEAFF. The CDR3 bases are TGTGCCAGCAGGCGTCCTGGGGCGGCGCTGAACACTGAAGCTTTCTTT.

In its sample, this clone was seen once. The chain is built from TRBV19 and TRBJ1-2, with D unresolved. The germline gives CDR1 LNHDA, CDR2 SQIVND (reference sequence). With 3 bases removed from V and 2 bases from J, the gap between germline ends came to 10 bases. This CDR3 has 14 amino acids. The CDR3 bases are TGTGCCAGTAGTATTTGGCAGTTAAACTATGGCTACACCTTC. Translation gives CASSIWQLNYGYTF.

V and J are TRBV5-1 and TRBJ2-5, with 12 bases lining up with TRBD2. Trimming took 2 bases from V and 5 from J; bases not matched to a gene: 4. Germline V CDR1 and CDR2: SGHRS, YFSETQ. CDR3 length: 15 amino acids. DNA of the CDR3: TGCGCCAGCAGCTTAGTTCTAGCGGGAGGGGAGACCCAGTACTTC. Protein: CASSLVLAGGETQYF. Complete variable domain (other parts from reference TRBV5-1 and TRBJ2-5): KAGVTQTPRYLIKTRGQQVTLSCSPISGHRSVSWYQQTPGQGLQFLFEYFSETQRNKGNFPGRFSGRQFSNSRSEMNVSTLELGDSALYLCASSLVLAGGETQYFGPGTRLLVL.

The chain recombines TRBV27 with TRBJ2-7, with 7 bases matching TRBD2. The germline CDR1 and CDR2 sequences are MNHEY and SMNVEV (reference sequence). V was clipped by 2 bases and J by 0 bases; unmatched bases: 7. This CDR3 is 16 amino acids long. The CDR3 is CASSLSPSGFSYEQYF. Written as DNA, the CDR3 is TGTGCCAGCAGTTTAAGTCCTAGCGGTTTCTCCTACGAGCAGTACTTC.

V gene TRBV30 combines with J gene TRBJ1-4; 9 bases line up with TRBD1. Germline CDR1 and CDR2: GTSNPN and SVGIG (reference sequence). The CDR3 extends over 14 amino acids. The V and J ends lost 0 bases and 7 bases, in that order; junction bases with no gene match: 3. CDR3: CAWSVGTGLEKLFF. The CDR3 nucleotides are TGTGCCTGGAGTGTAGGGACAGGGCTTGAAAAACTGTTTTTT. Full variable domain (missing parts from reference TRBV30 and TRBJ1-4): SQTIHQWPATLVQPVGSPLSLECTVEGTSNPNLYWYRQAAGRGLQLLFYSVGIGQISSEVPQNLSASRPQDRQFILSSKKLLLSDSGFYLCAWSVGTGLEKLFFGSGTQLSVL.

The rearrangement joins TRBV6-5 to TRBJ2-7, with no clear D. The CDR3 totals 14 residues. Germline CDR1 is MNHEY and CDR2 is SVGAGI. The ends were cut back, 9 bases at V and 3 bases at J, with 18 bases in the middle. The DNA of the CDR3 is TGTGCCAGTGTAATTGCGTCCGGATACTACGAGCAGTACTTC. Encoded protein: CASVIASGYYEQYF.

The chain uses TRBV19 and TRBJ1-5; 8 bases are shared with TRBD1. This CDR3 is 16 amino acids long. In germline, CDR1 is LNHDA, CDR2 SQIVND (reference sequence). V was clipped by 5 bases and J by 2 bases; unmatched bases: 8. CDR3 nucleotides: TGTGCCAGTAGTTCCTTCAGGGGGCTGGGCAATCAGCCCCAGCATTTT. Translating it yields CASSSFRGLGNQPQHF.

The J gene is TRBJ1-5, the V gene TRBV5-5; no clear D gene. The germline V gene has CDR1 SGHKS and CDR2 YYEKEE (reference sequence). The CDR3 runs 14 residues. Trimming shortened V by 4 bases and J by 0 bases, and 8 bases separated the two germline ends. CDR3 coding DNA: TGTGCCAGCAGCCCCGAACTTAGCAATCAGCCCCAGCATTTT. Translation gives CASSPELSNQPQHF.

The rearrangement links TRBV27 to TRBJ1-6; D is unclear. CDR1 and CDR2 (germline): MNHEY, SMNVEV (reference sequence). The V and J ends lost 5 bases and 7 bases respectively, with 12 bases between them. The CDR3 is made up of 14 amino acids. The chain's CDR3 is CASSLREGNSPLHF. In nucleotides, the CDR3 is TGTGCCAGCAGTCTAAGGGAGGGAAATTCACCCCTCCACTTT.

In DNA, the CDR3 is TGTGCCAGCAGTCGACAGGGAGGTCAGCCCCAGCATTTT. Amino acids: CASSRQGGQPQHF. The chain has TRBV6-2 or TRBV6-3 and TRBJ1-5; 7 bases are shared with TRBD1. Germline V CDR1 and CDR2: MNHEY, SVGEGT. This CDR3 spans 13 amino acids. After removal of 5 bases from V and 6 bases from J, the junction contained 4 bases not matched to a gene.

This clone has just a few counts. V gene TRBV18 combines with J gene TRBJ2-7; D unresolved. V lost 6 bases, J lost 4 bases, and 10 bases lay in between. Germline V gene sequence: CDR1 KGHSH, CDR2 LQKENI. The CDR3 totals 12 residues. The CDR3 DNA is TGTGCCAGCTCCCCCGGGTGGTACGAGCAGTACTTC. Amino acids: CASSPGWYEQYF.

The rearrangement uses TRBV14 and TRBJ2-2, with D hard to call. With 1 base removed from V and 3 bases from J, the gap between germline ends came to 3 bases. There are 13 residues in the CDR3. Germline CDR1 is SGHDN and CDR2 is FVKESK. The CDR3 is CASSQVYTGELFF. In nucleotides, the CDR3 is TGTGCCAGCAGCCAAGTGTACACCGGGGAGCTGTTTTTT.

The V and J genes are TRBV28 and TRBJ1-5; D unresolved. Trimming removed 5 bases at V and 7 bases at J, with 6 bases between. CDR1 and CDR2 from the germline V gene are MDHEN and SYDVKM. This CDR3 spans 11 amino acids. CDR3 in amino acids: CASSQKQPQHF. The CDR3, as DNA: TGTGCCAGCAGTCAGAAGCAGCCCCAGCATTTT.

The V gene is TRBV18, the J gene TRBJ1-6, with D possibly TRBD1 on 5 matching bases. The CDR3 spans 14 residues. Germline V gene lookup returns CDR1 KGHSH and CDR2 LQKENI. The ends were cut back, 1 base at V and 7 bases at J, with 8 bases in the middle. The chain's CDR3 is CASSPQTVNSPLHF. The CDR3 region has the DNA TGTGCCAGCTCACCACAGACAGTCAATTCACCCCTCCACTTT.

This chain joins TRBV12-3 or TRBV12-4 and TRBJ1-2; D remains unclear. Trimming took off 1 base at V and 3 bases at J, with 6 bases between the two ends. This CDR3 is 13 amino acids long. The CDR3 region has the DNA TGTGCCAGCAGTTTAGAGGGAGACTATGGCTACACCTTC. The encoded protein is CASSLEGDYGYTF.

The chain recombines TRBV5-4 with TRBJ1-6, with D possibly matching TRBD1 (5 bases). The CDR3 is 17 residues long. Germline V gives CDR1 SGHNT, CDR2 YYREEE (reference sequence). V was pared by 5 bases and J by 6 bases, with 21 bases between. In DNA, the CDR3 is TGTGCCAGCAGTTCGCACGTGGGGGGGGGTTCTAATTCACCCCTCCACTTT. Translated: CASSSHVGGGSNSPLHF.

In this sample, this clone turned up a few times. The chain joins TRBV5-1 to TRBJ2-5, with TRBD2 matching 11 bases. The ends lost 4 bases at V and 1 base at J; junction bases unmatched: 3. Germline-derived CDR1 and CDR2 are SGHRS and YFSETQ. The length of the CDR3 is 15 residues. The CDR3 DNA reads as TGCGCCAGCAGCCTCGGGACTAGCGGCCAAGAGACCCAGTACTTC. It specifies CASSLGTSGQETQYF.

With regard to this clone: Other DNA sequences in this sample translate to the same CDR3. The V and J genes are TRBV7-2 and TRBJ1-1, with D hard to call. V was shortened by 6 bases and J by 1 base, with 12 bases between the two germline ends. This CDR3 contains 14 residues. Per germline, CDR1 SGHTA and CDR2 FQGNSA. The CDR3 loop reads CASSPRRENTEAFF. CDR3 nucleotide sequence: TGTGCCAGCAGTCCACGGAGGGAGAACACTGAAGCTTTCTTT.

The chain uses TRBV7-9 and TRBJ2-3, with D perhaps given as TRBD1 or TRBD2 (5 bases each). Looked up from germline, CDR1 is SEHNR and CDR2 is FQNEAQ (reference sequence). The CDR3 loop spans 15 amino acids. Trimming stripped 2 bases from V and 5 bases from J, with 14 bases between. The CDR3 nucleotides read TGTGCCAGCAGCTTAACGGGGCCGACGGGAGATACGCAGTATTTT. Its translation: CASSLTGPTGDTQYF.

This clone was observed a single time. The chain links TRBV3-1 (or the pseudogene TRBV3-2) to TRBJ2-5; unclear D gene. This CDR3 is 14 amino acids long. The germline V gene encodes CDR1 LGHDT and CDR2 YNNKEL (reference sequence). V was trimmed by 0 bases and J by 7 bases, leaving 12 bases between them. The CDR3 DNA reads TGTGCCAGCAGCCAAGACGCCGCCGCAGGGACCCAGTACTTC. Its protein product is CASSQDAAAGTQYF.